The 6 T cell receptor beta chains below come from one sample, sequenced in a study of cytomegalovirus exposure and HLA in healthy donors. PCR employed 60 Vbeta and 13 Jbeta primers. Clones were read by immunoSEQ multiplex PCR, and TCRdb kept only the in-frame ones, dropping some. The repertoire holds about 110,000 clones, with 65% to 80% as singletons. The sequencing input was PBMCs. These receptors were collected from a man in his fifties or sixties in good health and CMV-seronegative.

The chain links TRBV5-1 to TRBJ2-1, with TRBD2 matching over 10 bases. Germline CDR1 is SGHRS and CDR2 is YFSETQ. The CDR3 runs 17 residues. The trim removed 0 bases at V and 4 bases at J, leaving 7 bases unmatched. The CDR3 sequence: CASSLGLSGGAYNEQFF. The CDR3 DNA is TGCGCCAGCAGCTTGGGGCTAAGCGGGGGGGCTTACAATGAGCAGTTCTTC.

The CDR3 coding sequence is TGTGCCAGTAGTATAGGCGGCTCCGGCTACAATGAGCAGTTCTTC. Its protein product is CASSIGGSGYNEQFF. This chain uses TRBV19 with TRBJ2-1; D remains unclear. The CDR3 loop spans 15 amino acids. V gave up 1 base and J gave up 3 bases, with 10 bases separating them. Germline V lookup: CDR1 LNHDA, CDR2 SQIVND (reference sequence).

The chain couples TRBV4-2 to TRBJ2-5, with 8 bases that match TRBD2. The CDR3 is 17 amino acids. V was clipped by 0 bases and J by 2 bases; unmatched bases: 8. The germline V gene encodes CDR1 LGHNA and CDR2 YNFKEQ. The CDR3 protein is CASSQDRWVAGQETQYF. The CDR3 coding sequence is TGTGCCAGCAGCCAAGATCGGTGGGTAGCGGGGCAAGAGACCCAGTACTTC.

This clone was seen only a few times. The chain combines TRBV7-6 with TRBJ2-5; 10 positions agree with TRBD1. Germline assignment: CDR1 SGHVS and CDR2 FNYEAQ. The CDR3 contains 19 residues. J lost 5 bases, V lost 4 bases, and 19 bases had no gene match. CDR3 bases: TGTGCCAGCAGCTCACTTTCATGGGTGGACAGGGGGGGTCGGGAGACCCAGTACTTC. It yields the protein CASSSLSWVDRGGRETQYF. Looking up the rest from reference TRBV7-6 and TRBJ2-5 gives the full variable domain: GAGVSQSPRYKVTKRGQDVALRCDPISGHVSLYWYRQALGQGPEFLTYFNYEAQQDKSGLPNDRFSAERPEGSISTLTIQRTEQRDSAMYRCASSSLSWVDRGGRETQYFGPGTRLLVL.

The chain joins TRBV7-2 to TRBJ1-1, with 8 bases lining up with TRBD1. The CDR3 runs 15 residues. Per germline, CDR1 SGHTA and CDR2 FQGNSA. After removal of 5 bases from V and 5 bases from J, the junction contained 10 bases not matched to a gene. The CDR3 spells CASSLRQGTSTEAFF. The DNA for the CDR3 is TGTGCCAGCAGCCTAAGACAGGGGACCTCTACTGAAGCTTTCTTT.

The chain links TRBV19 to TRBJ2-5; TRBD2 agrees at 10 bases. In germline, CDR1 is LNHDA, CDR2 SQIVND (reference sequence). V shed 8 bases, J shed 6 bases, and the junction held 6 bases outside the gene matches. The CDR3 is 13 amino acids. The CDR3 nucleotides read TGTGCCAGTCAAGGGACTAGCGTGCAGACCCAGTACTTC. Translated: CASQGTSVQTQYF.